Reported below is one T cell receptor beta chain. Its antigen target is currently unknown. Base quality data are lacking; no much larger clone is found one base away. The record originates from a study of shared clonotypes between healthy human individuals (dated by TCRdb to about 2020). Notes on the research overall: A couple of women and a few men aged 18 to 49 years were included in the cohort. Per donor, three plates each were used for CD4 naive and CD4 memory, two for CD8 naive, and one for CD8 memory. To estimate repertoire size and how much clonotype sharing occurs between individuals, the study deeply sequenced the blood TCR repertoires of roughly 5 healthy adults. Different laboratories and diverse techniques were used to prepare libraries and sequence TCR repertoires, to increase sequencing depth and limit assay-specific biases. Between about 0.8 and 9 billion PBMCs per donor were obtained by leukapheresis.

Healthy HIV-negative adults with no recently reported acute infections or vaccinations were included as donors. Every donor was a Caucasian adult residing in Nashville, Tennessee, USA. CD4+ T cells were enriched through magnetic negative selection, after which naive cells were positively selected on CD45RA and the remaining negative fraction served as the memory subset. Blood was collected by leukapheresis, and PBMCs were isolated by Ficoll-Histopaque density gradient centrifugation and then cryopreserved in liquid nitrogen vapor phase. Purity and quantity of every magnetically sorted T cell population were checked by analytical flow cytometry. Each sorted fraction had its genomic DNA isolated and then quantified by UV absorbance on a Nanodrop 2000c. Here V drops 3 bases and J drops 2 bases, and the junction holds 4 bases not matched to any gene. From the cysteine up to the phenylalanine, the CDR3 has a length of 15 residues. Only CDR3 DNA remains: 45 bases, in frame from the first base. CDR1 and CDR2 are read off the germline V gene as SGHVS and FQNEAQ.

Using the deep immunoSEQ assay, TCR CDR3 regions were amplified from genomic DNA by multiplex PCR. Extracted genomic DNA from each cell subset was spread evenly across all wells of several immunoSEQ 96-well plates, with each plate serving as a replicate. For sorted subsets, 200 to 250 ng genomic DNA, equal to tens of thousands of T cell genomes, was loaded into each replicate PCR. Purified libraries were measured with a Qubit 3.0 fluorometer, size-checked on a Bioanalyzer 2100, and measured again with the KAPA Library Quantification kit. Every immunoSEQ 96-well plate was sequenced on a dedicated single-read 150-cycle Illumina NextSeq 550 flow cell. In the source study's methods: Because only junctional sequences without quality scores were contained in the immunoSEQ output, filtering matching that applied to full-length reads could not be performed. To assign V/J genes and CDR3, sequences were annotated against IMGT germline references using PyIR, a Python wrapper for IgBLAST v1.9. Any read was removed if the V/J assignment was weak (E-value above 1e-6), the CDR3 was missing, or the read contained stop codons, out-of-frame junctions, or ambiguous translated residues. V3J clonotypes were defined as sequences sharing an identical inferred V gene, J gene, and CDR3 amino acid sequence. The percentage overlap between two repertoires was calculated by dividing the number of shared unique clonotypes by the size of the smaller repertoire. Three approaches were used to assess repertoire richness: RTK rarefaction, the Chao1 estimator, and Recon v2.1 estimates of unobserved clonotypes. Generation probabilities were computed with OLGA for all TCRbeta clonotypes obtained by the gDNA method from four donors. In TCRdb, the immuneACCESS table is reduced to in-frame sequences with V and J assigned. These tables do not hold every clone; where another copy was compared, an unresolved V gene accounts for under half, and the others remain unexplained. V, J and clone size were drawn from that table, and D and trimming were deduced from the DNA. The sample table shows roughly 520,000 clones, and roughly 95% are seen once. Together, the top ten hold about 0.06% of the sample.

Paper-wide results and their limitations: Only blood was sampled, and tissue TCR repertoires likely differ from those in blood. Across four donors, approximately 4.6% of naive CD4, approximately 3.5% of naive CD8, 2.3% of memory CD4, and 0.3% to 0.45% of memory CD8 clonotypes were shared. Because the study included only a small number of donors, the genetic and exposure-history diversity represented was limited. Naive subsets generally had larger estimated clonotype richness than memory subsets did. Clonotypes shared by all four sorted-subset donors showed higher generation probabilities than non-shared clonotypes. Incomplete sequencing was indicated by rarefaction of sorted-subset datasets, despite the large sequencing depth. Pairwise subsampling led to the expectation that sequencing depth would affect the degree of clonotype sharing among donors.

The sequenced sample consisted of naive CD4+ T cells sorted from blood. Read against the paper, the sample's cell subset or site label means: CD45RA+ positively selected. This receptor was obtained from a woman aged 30 to 39 in good health. The V and J segments used are TRBV7-8 and TRBJ1-5; TRBD1 matches 7 bases in the middle. The CDR3 amino acid sequence is: CASSFLGQGNQPQHF. The DNA sequence is TGTGCCAGCAGCTTTTTAGGACAGGGCAATCAGCCCCAGCATTTT.